This is a list of T cell receptor beta chains from one sample in a study of T cell responses to AZD1222 COVID-19 vaccine. TCRdb's table, derived via immunoSEQ multiplex PCR, lists solely in-frame clones and lacks some. This table has roughly 100,000 clones, about 89% appearing once. The sequences come from peripheral blood, collected on day 0 of AZD1222 vaccination. Every receptor here comes from an adult in good health. Both conserved end residues are part of each CDR3.

V gene: TRBV6-5; J gene: TRBJ1-2; CDR3 protein: CASSTGQGAYGYTF
V gene: TRBV5-1; J gene: TRBJ1-1; CDR3 protein: CASSLDEKTEAFF
V gene: TRBV6-1; J gene: TRBJ1-5; CDR3 protein: CASNAEGFQPQHF
V gene: TRBV6-5; J gene: TRBJ1-1; CDR3 protein: CASSYYSNMNTEAFF
V gene: TRBV30; J gene: TRBJ2-7; CDR3 protein: CAWRIMGYEQYF
V gene: TRBV10-2; J gene: TRBJ2-7; CDR3 protein: CASSENKGAGEQYF
V gene: TRBV3-1/TRBV3-2; J gene: TRBJ2-5; CDR3 protein: CASSQGLVLGETQYF
V gene: TRBV23-1; J gene: TRBJ2-7; CDR3 protein: CASSQWDKSSYEQYF
V gene: TRBV9; J gene: TRBJ1-2; CDR3 protein: CASSVATGRGASGYGYTF
V gene: TRBV7-3; J gene: TRBJ1-1; CDR3 protein: CASSLNRDRGSEAFF
V gene: TRBV19; J gene: TRBJ1-1; CDR3 protein: CASSIAPPRVPGRTEAFF
V gene: TRBV12-5; J gene: TRBJ2-7; CDR3 protein: CASGLVPGQAYEQYF
V gene: TRBV6-5; J gene: TRBJ2-7; CDR3 protein: CASSYGDRVSYEQYF
V gene: TRBV11-2; J gene: TRBJ2-3; CDR3 protein: CASSLVFDTQYF
V gene: TRBV4-1; J gene: TRBJ1-4; CDR3 protein: CASSQDHSEKLFF
V gene: TRBV19; J gene: TRBJ2-3; CDR3 protein: CASMRQAATDTQYF
V gene: TRBV29-1; J gene: TRBJ1-1; CDR3 protein: CSVEPGGTNTEAFF
V gene: TRBV21-1; J gene: TRBJ2-1; CDR3 protein: CASSKCLYRQFF
V gene: TRBV5-6; J gene: TRBJ1-2; CDR3 protein: CASSLEGVGWFGYTF
V gene: TRBV7-8; J gene: TRBJ2-5; CDR3 protein: CASSKSERGGKETQYF
V gene: TRBV9; J gene: TRBJ1-5; CDR3 protein: CASSVAGGNIPDSNQPQHF
V gene: TRBV28; J gene: TRBJ2-7; CDR3 protein: CASGLRKDGEIYYEQYF
V gene: TRBV6-6; J gene: TRBJ1-3; CDR3 protein: CASRDRVGSGGNTIYF
V gene: TRBV19; J gene: TRBJ2-2; CDR3 protein: CASSIPDWGAPGELFF
V gene: TRBV19; J gene: TRBJ2-7; CDR3 protein: CASSPGSTGQPAEQYF
V gene: TRBV7-6; J gene: TRBJ2-5; CDR3 protein: CASSYTGDGKETQYF
V gene: TRBV18; J gene: TRBJ1-2; CDR3 protein: CASSLGQEGYGYTF
V gene: TRBV5-6; J gene: TRBJ2-3; CDR3 protein: CASSLWPGSFSGDTQYF
V gene: TRBV7-6; J gene: TRBJ2-7; CDR3 protein: CASSPQTSGGSYEQYF
V gene: TRBV2; J gene: TRBJ2-3; CDR3 protein: CATDPTDTLATDTQYF
V gene: TRBV5-5; J gene: TRBJ2-1; CDR3 protein: CASSVNPDNYNEQFF
V gene: TRBV29-1; J gene: TRBJ2-7; CDR3 protein: CSVVGDRASYEQYF
V gene: TRBV5-1; J gene: TRBJ2-7; CDR3 protein: CASRDAGARNEQYF
V gene: TRBV5-1; J gene: TRBJ2-7; CDR3 protein: CASSLNLPGQGAYEQYF
V gene: TRBV19; J gene: TRBJ2-5; CDR3 protein: CASSIFPRETQYF
V gene: TRBV10-1; J gene: TRBJ2-5; CDR3 protein: CASSESQQETQYF
V gene: TRBV29-1; J gene: TRBJ2-5; CDR3 protein: CSVDRGGVETQYF
V gene: TRBV24-1; J gene: TRBJ1-1; CDR3 protein: CATSERQGTEAFF
V gene: TRBV23-1; J gene: TRBJ1-1; CDR3 protein: CASRTPGQDKAFF
V gene: TRBV30; J gene: TRBJ1-2; CDR3 protein: CAWSAPDRLSYGYTF
V gene: TRBV6-2/TRBV6-3; J gene: TRBJ1-1; CDR3 protein: CASSREDETGTMNTEAFF
V gene: TRBV4-1; J gene: TRBJ2-3; CDR3 protein: CASSQEVGGSPDTQYF
V gene: TRBV7-3; J gene: TRBJ2-1; CDR3 protein: CASRDGISVDEQFF
V gene: TRBV7-6; J gene: TRBJ1-4; CDR3 protein: CASSLGRGDEKLFF
V gene: TRBV27; J gene: TRBJ1-4; CDR3 protein: CASSSPGGAGEKLFF
V gene: TRBV6-6; J gene: TRBJ1-2; CDR3 protein: CASDGEPYGYTF
V gene: TRBV27; J gene: TRBJ2-1; CDR3 protein: CASSFGGAYYNEQFF
V gene: TRBV5-8; J gene: TRBJ1-1; CDR3 protein: CASSLGTGGLTEAFF
V gene: TRBV15; J gene: TRBJ2-2; CDR3 protein: CATSRDRRGAAVF
V gene: TRBV7-3; J gene: TRBJ2-2; CDR3 protein: CASSPGGAHTGELFF
V gene: TRBV11-2; J gene: TRBJ1-5; CDR3 protein: CASSLDLGGRGNQPQHF
V gene: TRBV7-2; J gene: TRBJ2-1; CDR3 protein: CASSLVWGFNNEQFF